The rows below give T cell receptor beta chains drawn from one sample of a study of vaccination effects on CD4 cells after COVID-19. Using immunoSEQ multiplex PCR, the repertoire was profiled, and TCRdb retains in-frame clones only, with some absent. The sample holds about 48,000 clones, 65% to 75% seen once. These receptors' targets are unknown. Sequencing used CD4+ T cells from PBMCs cultured with HCoV-OC43 spike peptides, obtained after COVID-19 vaccination. The receptors were gathered from a human donor who received a COVID-19 vaccine. Both conserved end residues are part of each CDR3. D genes are given only for firm matches. Clone size is given for some rows only: seen once, a few or many times, or a class if the clone is expanded.

D gene,J gene,clone size,V gene,CDR3 DNA,CDR3 protein
TRBD1,TRBJ2-7,.,TRBV5-1,TGCGCCAGCAGCGTTCGGACAGGGAAGGACGAGCAGTACTTC,CASSVRTGKDEQYF
TRBD1,TRBJ1-3,.,TRBV18,TGTGCCAGCTCACCACCGGGACAGGAGTCCCCCCACACCATATATTTT,CASSPPGQESPHTIYF
.,TRBJ2-7,.,TRBV10-3,TGTGCCACCCGAGACTCCTACGAGCAGTACTTC,CATRDSYEQYF
.,TRBJ1-2,.,TRBV7-9,TGTGCCAGCAGCTTAGGAGGACAGAACTATGGCTACACCTTC,CASSLGGQNYGYTF
TRBD2,TRBJ2-3,.,TRBV11-2,TGTGCCAGCAGCCCAGCGGGGGGGCACACGCAGTATTTT,CASSPAGGHTQYF
TRBD2,TRBJ2-1,once,TRBV7-8,TGTGCCAGCAGCTTAGTCGCGGGGGGTAACAATGAGCAGTTCTTC,CASSLVAGGNNEQFF
TRBD1,TRBJ1-2,.,TRBV19,TGTGCCAGTGCAAAAACAGGGGAGGCTAACTATGGCTACACCTTC,CASAKTGEANYGYTF
TRBD1,TRBJ1-2,.,TRBV6-5,TGTGCCAGCAGACCCGGGACAGGGATTGACTATGGCTACACCTTC,CASRPGTGIDYGYTF
.,TRBJ1-5,.,TRBV24-1,TGTGCCACCAGTGATTCTGGAATGCCAATTCAGCCCCAGCATTTT,CATSDSGMPIQPQHF
.,TRBJ1-1,.,TRBV7-9,TGTGCCAGCAGCTTAGGACAGCCGAACACTGAAGCTTTCTTT,CASSLGQPNTEAFF
TRBD2,TRBJ2-1,.,TRBV4-2,TGTGCCAGCAGCCAAGAGTCACTAGCGGGGGGTCTCTCCTACAATGAGCAGTTCTTC,CASSQESLAGGLSYNEQFF
.,TRBJ1-6,.,TRBV4-1,TGCGCCAGCAGCCAAGGGGGATCACCCCTCCACTTT,CASSQGGSPLHF
TRBD2,TRBJ2-5,.,TRBV27,TGTGCCAGCCGACGGGGGGTGAGGGTATCGGGCGAGGGAGAGACCCAGTACTTC,CASRRGVRVSGEGETQYF
TRBD1,TRBJ1-4,.,TRBV11-2,TGTGCCAGCAGCCGGGACAGGGGAAGAGAAAAACTGTTTTTT,CASSRDRGREKLFF
TRBD2,TRBJ2-7,.,TRBV29-1,TGCAGCGTTGAGGTGCGTACGGGACTAGCGGGATCCCACGAGCAGTACTTC,CSVEVRTGLAGSHEQYF
TRBD2,TRBJ2-1,.,TRBV7-7,TGTGCCAGCAGCCCGACTAGCGGGGGGGCCAATGAGCAGTTCTTC,CASSPTSGGANEQFF
.,TRBJ1-1,.,TRBV29-1,TGCAGCGTTGGGCGTGTCGGGGGATATACTGAAGCTTTCTTT,CSVGRVGGYTEAFF
.,TRBJ2-5,.,TRBV5-4,TGTGCCAGCAGCTTAAGAGGGCCTTTTTTGGGGCAAGAGACCCAGTACTTC,CASSLRGPFLGQETQYF
.,TRBJ2-7,.,TRBV19,TGTGCCAGTAGTATAGATATGAGGACAAACTACGAGCAGTACTTC,CASSIDMRTNYEQYF
.,TRBJ1-1,.,TRBV12-3/TRBV12-4,TGTGCCAGCAGTTTACTGCAGCAAGAAGCTTTCTTT,CASSLLQQEAFF
.,TRBJ1-6,.,TRBV6-5,TGTGCCAGCAGTCCGACATATTCACCCCTCCACTTT,CASSPTYSPLHF
TRBD1,TRBJ2-3,.,TRBV5-1,TGCGCCAGCAGCTTCCTGCAAGGACAGGGGGTCACAGATACGCAGTATTTT,CASSFLQGQGVTDTQYF
.,TRBJ2-1,many,TRBV29-1,TGCAGCGTTGAATTCCTTCCTAGCTGGATGGTCAATGAGCAGTTCTTC,CSVEFLPSWMVNEQFF
.,TRBJ1-2,.,TRBV6-6,TGTGCCAGCACCTTACATACCCGGGGGGGCGGGGATGGCTACACCTTC,CASTLHTRGGGDGYTF
TRBD1,TRBJ1-6,.,TRBV25-1,TGTGCCAGCAGCACCACCGGGACAGGGAATTCACCCCTCCACTTT,CASSTTGTGNSPLHF
.,TRBJ1-3,.,TRBV10-3,TGTGCCATCAGTGAGCCCAGTGGTTCAGACTCTGGAAACACCATATATTTT,CAISEPSGSDSGNTIYF
TRBD2,TRBJ2-5,.,TRBV5-1,TGCGCCAGCAGCACTGGACTAGCGCGGTACTTC,CASSTGLARYF
.,TRBJ1-5,.,TRBV6-5,TGTGCCAGTAGCTCGGGAAGTGGGAATCAGCCCCAGCATTTT,CASSSGSGNQPQHF
.,TRBJ1-1,.,TRBV3-1/TRBV3-2,TGTGCCAGCAGCCAAGATCAGCAGTCCCACACTGAAGCTTTCTTT,CASSQDQQSHTEAFF
TRBD1,TRBJ2-1,.,TRBV11-2,TGTGCCAGCAGCTTAGTAGTAGGGGGCATCAATGAGCAGTTCTTC,CASSLVVGGINEQFF
TRBD1,TRBJ2-1,.,TRBV24-1,TGTGCCACCAGTGATCCCAAGTCGACAGGGGGCAAGGGTGAGCAGTTCTTC,CATSDPKSTGGKGEQFF
.,TRBJ2-1,.,TRBV2,TGTGCCAGCAGTGAAATGGGCAGGGTCGGTAGGGATGAGCAGTTCTTC,CASSEMGRVGRDEQFF
TRBD2,TRBJ2-5,.,TRBV19,TGTGCCACCCGACTAGCGGGAGGGCCTCGAGAGACCCAGTACTTC,CATRLAGGPRETQYF
.,TRBJ2-7,.,TRBV27,TGTGCCAGCAGAAAGGGTGGGCTTTACGAGCAGTACTTC,CASRKGGLYEQYF
.,TRBJ1-1,.,TRBV6-1,TGTGCCAGCCGTGGTAACGGGAGGTCGAAGGGTCGAGACACTGAAGCTTTCTTT,CASRGNGRSKGRDTEAFF
.,TRBJ2-3,once,TRBV11-2,TGTGCCAGCAGTCGTGACCTTGACTACACAGATACGCAGTATTTT,CASSRDLDYTDTQYF
.,TRBJ1-6,.,TRBV14,TGTGCCAGCAGCCAAGAGGGAGGGGCGGATAATTCACCCCTCCACTTT,CASSQEGGADNSPLHF
.,TRBJ2-7,few,TRBV7-9,TGTGCCAGCAGCGCCGTTTGGTCCTACGAGCAGTACTTC,CASSAVWSYEQYF
TRBD2,TRBJ2-1,.,TRBV18,TGTGCCAGCTCACCTAGGGGCGGGGGGGCGAATGAGCAGTTCTTC,CASSPRGGGANEQFF
.,TRBJ2-3,.,TRBV18,TGTGCCAGCTCACCCCAGGGGGGGCCCACAGATACGCAGTATTTT,CASSPQGGPTDTQYF
TRBD1,TRBJ1-3,.,TRBV7-9,TGTGCCAGCAGCTTGAATCAGGGGGTGAGCACCATATATTTT,CASSLNQGVSTIYF
.,TRBJ2-5,.,TRBV7-2,TGTGCCAGCATCTCCCGGGTGGAAGAGACCCAGTACTTC,CASISRVEETQYF
TRBD2,TRBJ2-3,.,TRBV24-1,TGTGCCACCAGTGATCCGGGACTAGCGGGAGATACGCAGTATTTT,CATSDPGLAGDTQYF
.,TRBJ1-1,.,TRBV5-1,TGCGCCAGCAGACGCTCCGGGACACAGAACACTGAAGCTTTCTTT,CASRRSGTQNTEAFF
.,TRBJ1-1,few,TRBV6-5,TGTGCCAGCCGACGACAGCAGAACACTGAAGCTTTCTTT,CASRRQQNTEAFF
.,TRBJ2-5,.,TRBV5-4,TGTGCCAGCAGCTTGGCTCGGGGGACTCAAGAGACCCAGTACTTC,CASSLARGTQETQYF
TRBD1,TRBJ2-7,.,TRBV5-8,TGTGCCAGCAGAAAAACAGGGGCTCAATTATACTTATACGAGCAGTACTTC,CASRKTGAQLYLYEQYF
TRBD2,TRBJ2-7,.,TRBV28,TGTGCCAGCAGTTTATCTCTATCCGACCTTCTAGCGGGAGCGACCTACGAGCAGTACTTC,CASSLSLSDLLAGATYEQYF
TRBD1,TRBJ2-7,once,TRBV19,TGTGCCAGTAGTGAGTCGGGACAGGGATCCGAGCAGTACTTC,CASSESGQGSEQYF
.,TRBJ1-1,.,TRBV19,TGTGCCAGTATAAGTTTTAGGGGTGGCACTGAAGCTTTCTTT,CASISFRGGTEAFF
.,TRBJ2-7,once,TRBV6-5,TGTGCCAGCAGTAGGACAGCTAGCTCCTACGAGCAGTACTTC,CASSRTASSYEQYF
.,TRBJ1-3,.,TRBV2,TGTGCCAGCAGCGGACAGAATGGAAACACCATATATTTT,CASSGQNGNTIYF
.,TRBJ1-6,.,TRBV30,TGTGCCTGGAGTCGGACGGACGGGAATTCACCCCTCCACTTT,CAWSRTDGNSPLHF
.,TRBJ2-5,.,TRBV18,TGTGCCAGCAGCCCGCGGTCGGAGACCCAGTACTTC,CASSPRSETQYF
.,TRBJ1-1,.,TRBV10-2,TGCGCCAGCAGTGAGTTGGGGAACACTGAAGCTTTCTTT,CASSELGNTEAFF
TRBD1,TRBJ2-7,.,TRBV5-4,TGTGCCAGCAGTTCCGGGACAGGGGTTTTGTACGAGCAGTACTTC,CASSSGTGVLYEQYF
.,TRBJ1-1,.,TRBV5-6,TGTGCCAGCAGCTTTCAGGACAGGAACACTGAAGCTTTCTTT,CASSFQDRNTEAFF
TRBD1,TRBJ1-4,.,TRBV10-3,TGTGCCATCAGTGAGGGGGACAGCCCGGAAAAAAAACTGTTTTTT,CAISEGDSPEKKLFF
.,TRBJ2-5,.,TRBV10-2,TGCGCCAGGAACGGAAGGGGGGGCGCGGGGGAGACCCAGTACTTC,CARNGRGGAGETQYF